Below, 2 T cell receptor beta chains from the same sample are listed, as sequenced in a study of T cells after yellow fever vaccination. TCRdb re-called the 5' RACE reads with MiXCR, one entry per CDR3 protein. The sample holds 500,000 to 650,000 distinct CDR3 sequences, roughly an eighth seen once. The sequences come from PBMCs, collected on the day of the yellow fever booster vaccination. The source is a man aged 25 to 40 who received the YFV17D yellow fever vaccine.

The CDR3 reads CATSGSSGPYEQYF. CDR3 DNA: TGTGCCACCTCCGGGTCTAGCGGTCCCTACGAGCAGTACTTC. This sequence joins TRBV15 and TRBJ2-7, with 7 bases matching TRBD2. Germline CDR1 LNHNV, CDR2 YYDKDF (reference sequence). The CDR3 has 14 residues. Trimming cost V 8 bases and J 2 bases; bases outside gene matches: 9.

This clonotype has only a few counts. The rearrangement links TRBV15 to TRBJ2-3; D unclear. The CDR3 extends over 15 amino acids. Germline V gene data show CDR1 as LNHNV and CDR2 as YYDKDF (reference sequence). V was cut by 4 bases and J by 0 bases, with 11 bases left in between. As DNA, the CDR3 is TGTGCCACCAGCAACATCCCCACTAGCACAGATACGCAGTATTTT. Its translation: CATSNIPTSTDTQYF.